Below are 7 T cell receptor beta chains sequenced from a single sample in a study of T cells in Graves' hyperthyroidism and ophthalmopathy. RNA transcripts provided the source from which TCR beta CDR3 regions were amplified. Initially, a first-round RT-PCR of the TCR CDR3 employed the HTBI primer set. Each CDR3 protein gets one entry after TCRdb re-called the multiplex PCR reads with MiXCR. The data show 350,000 to 400,000 distinct CDR3 sequences, 14% seen once. Source material: blood. All receptors come from a woman aged 55-70 years with Graves' hyperthyroidism.

This clonotype was recorded a few times. A much larger clone is a single base away; this may be a read error. The chain recombines TRBV3-1 with TRBJ2-3; D possibly corresponds to TRBD2 (6 bases). This CDR3 contains 16 residues. The V end lost 0 bases, the J end lost 1 base, and 11 bases lay between the germline ends. Germline lookup yields CDR1 LGHDT and CDR2 YNNKEL (reference sequence). CDR3 region: CASSQDAGRGTDTQYF. The CDR3 DNA is TGTGCCAGCAGCCAAGACGCCGGGAGAGGCACAGATACGCAGTATTTT.

This clonotype was recorded at least ten times. The chain joins TRBV30 to TRBJ2-5, with D possibly being TRBD2 (6 bases). CDR3 length: 11 amino acids. Trimming cost V 8 bases and J 1 base, with 8 bases left between them. From germline, CDR1 is GTSNPN and CDR2 SVGIG (reference sequence). In DNA, the CDR3 is TGTGCCCGCGGGGTCCAAGAGACCCAGTACTTC. Encoded protein: CARGVQETQYF.

This clonotype occurred many times. The chain couples TRBV7-9 to TRBJ2-7; TRBD1 agrees at 9 bases. CDR3 length: 16 amino acids. The germline V gene encodes CDR1 SEHNR and CDR2 FQNEAQ (reference sequence). V lost 3 bases and J lost 2; bases outside the gene matches: 8. The CDR3 is CASSFAGTGQPYEQYF. CDR3 DNA: TGTGCCAGCAGCTTCGCGGGGACAGGGCAACCCTACGAGCAGTACTTC.

The sample holds many counts of this clonotype. The chain uses TRBV6-6 and TRBJ2-7, with D possibly matching TRBD1 (6 bases). The V end was cut by 0 bases, the J end by 3 bases, with 12 bases between. Looked up from germline, CDR1 is MNHNY and CDR2 is SVGAGI (reference sequence). CDR3 length: 15 amino acids. The CDR3 coding sequence is TGTGCCAGCAGTTACTCCCGGACAGCTAACTACGAGCAGTACTTC. Translated: CASSYSRTANYEQYF.

About this clonotype itself: This could be a read error, since a much larger clone is one nucleotide away. The genes are TRBV24-1 and TRBJ1-2; the D is unclear. The V gene's germline CDR1 is KGHDR and CDR2 SFDVKD. The V end was cut by 9 bases, the J end by 4 bases, with 11 bases between. The CDR3 totals 12 residues. The CDR3 loop is CATHDLTYGYTF. The CDR3 DNA is TGTGCCACCCATGATTTAACCTATGGCTACACCTTC.

Ten or more counts support this clonotype. V gene TRBV7-9 combines with J gene TRBJ2-1, with a possible D match to TRBD1 (8 bases). This CDR3 has 17 residues. CDR1 SEHNR and CDR2 FQNEAQ come from the germline V gene (reference sequence). Trimming removed 4 bases at V and 12 bases at J, with 28 bases between. For the CDR3, the DNA is TGTGCCAGCAGCTCGAGGTACTCCGGACAGGGAGGGGCGTTGCAGTTCTTC. This gives the protein CASSSRYSGQGGALQFF. Full variable domain (rest looked up from reference TRBV7-9 and TRBJ2-1): DTGVSQNPRHKITKRGQNVTFRCDPISEHNRLYWYRQTLGQGPEFLTYFQNEAQLEKSRLLSDRFSAERPKGSFSTLEIQRTEQGDSAMYLCASSSRYSGQGGALQFFGPGTRLTVL.

This clonotype was observed a few times. A much more abundant neighbour one base away suggests this may be a read error. The chain links TRBV11-3 to TRBJ2-3; D is perhaps TRBD1 or TRBD2 (5 bases each). In germline, CDR1 is SGHNT, CDR2 YENEEA. The CDR3 loop spans 16 amino acids. The CDR3 DNA follows: TGTACCAGCAGCTTAGGGGTAGCGCTTGAGGCAGATACGCAGTATTTT. This gives the protein CTSSLGVALEADTQYF.